The 26 T cell receptor beta chains below come from one sample, sequenced in a study of T cells after yellow fever vaccination. TCRdb re-called the 5' RACE reads with MiXCR, one entry per CDR3 protein. The profile shows some 340,000 distinct CDR3 sequences, approximately 12% of them singletons. The sequencing used CD4+ T cells sorted from PBMCs, collected 45 days after the yellow fever booster vaccination. The receptors originated from a man aged 18 to 30 who received the YFV17D yellow fever vaccine.

V gene TRBV12-5 combines with J gene TRBJ1-6, with D maybe TRBD1 (5 bases). This CDR3 has 14 residues. Trimming removed 3 bases from V and 5 bases from J, with 8 bases in between. The germline V gene encodes CDR1 LGHNT and CDR2 FRNRAP. As DNA, the CDR3 is TGTGCTAGTGGTTTAGGGGTAAATAATTCACCCCTCCACTTT. It encodes CASGLGVNNSPLHF.

The rearrangement joins TRBV7-8 to TRBJ2-7; no definite D call. Germline lookup yields CDR1 SGHVS and CDR2 FQNEAQ. Trimming took off 1 base at V and 4 bases at J, with 17 bases between the two ends. The CDR3 length is 16 residues. CDR3 DNA sequence: TGTGCCAGCAGCTTAGTTCAGGTTTCCCCACCTTACGAGCAGTACGTC. This sequence encodes CASSLVQVSPPYEQYV.

This clonotype has just a few counts. The chain recombines TRBV12-3 or TRBV12-4 with TRBJ2-1; 11 bases align to TRBD2. The CDR3 consists of 15 residues. V lost 8 bases, J lost 6 bases, and 9 bases stayed unmatched. CDR3 DNA sequence: TGTGCCAGCCGGAATAGCGGGGGGGCCTCCAATGAGCAGTTCTTC. This translates into CASRNSGGASNEQFF.

This clonotype was counted only a few times. The chain carries TRBV6-5 and TRBJ2-5; 9 nucleotides match TRBD2. The V gene's germline CDR1 is MNHEY and CDR2 SVGAGI. The CDR3 contains 15 residues. Losses at the gene ends were 8 bases for V and 5 bases for J; bases not matched to a gene: 12. CDR3: CASGRLAVLSETQYF. The CDR3 DNA follows: TGTGCCAGCGGCCGACTAGCGGTCTTATCGGAGACCCAGTACTTC.

The V call is TRBV24-1, the J call TRBJ2-1, with unresolved D. This CDR3 region has 12 residues. The germline CDR1 and CDR2 sequences are KGHDR and SFDVKD. Between the trimmed V and J ends, which lost 5 bases and 7 bases, there was a span of 8 bases. For the CDR3, the DNA is TGTGCCACCAGTGCCCATAGGAATGAGCAGTTCTTC. This gives the protein CATSAHRNEQFF.

The chain uses TRBV14 and TRBJ1-1; 8 bases align to TRBD1. V shed 6 bases, J shed 5 bases, and the junction held 5 bases outside the gene matches. The CDR3 is 13 amino acids. Germline lookup yields CDR1 SGHDN and CDR2 FVKESK. CDR3 residues: CASSFRGRTEAFF. The CDR3 nucleotides are TGTGCCAGCAGTTTCAGGGGGCGGACTGAAGCTTTCTTT.

The chain recombines TRBV6-1 with TRBJ2-1, with 8 nucleotides matching TRBD2. The CDR3 runs 15 residues. V shed 5 bases and J 7 bases; nucleotides not matched to a gene: 10. Germline values: CDR1 MNHNS, CDR2 SASEGT. The CDR3 loop reads CASSTYEGLENEQFF. The CDR3 nucleotides read TGTGCCAGCAGTACCTACGAGGGACTAGAGAATGAGCAGTTCTTC.

This clonotype came up a few times. This chain connects TRBV12-3 or TRBV12-4 to TRBJ2-2; weak D call: TRBD2 (6 bases). V shed 8 bases and J shed 2 bases, with 12 bases lying between them. The length of the CDR3 is 14 residues. This CDR3 is CASRRRGNTGELFF. The DNA of the CDR3 is TGTGCCAGCCGTCGGCGGGGTAACACCGGGGAGCTGTTTTTT.

The chain joins TRBV5-6 to TRBJ1-6, with D perhaps TRBD1 (5 bases). V was cut by 4 bases and J by 5 bases, with 10 bases left in between. Germline CDR1 SGHDT, CDR2 YYEEEE. The CDR3 has 14 residues. The CDR3 DNA is TGTGCCAGCAGCCAGGACATGAATAATTCACCCCTCCACTTT. It encodes CASSQDMNNSPLHF.

DNA for the CDR3: TGCGCCAGCAGCGACCCGGACAGACAGATTGAAGCTTTCTTT. It is translated as CASSDPDRQIEAFF. V gene TRBV5-1 combines with J gene TRBJ1-1; TRBD1 is a possible D gene (6 bases). This CDR3 contains 14 residues. Germline V gives CDR1 SGHRS, CDR2 YFSETQ. With 4 bases removed from V and 7 bases from J, the gap between germline ends came to 17 bases.

The chain uses TRBV6-5 and TRBJ1-2, with D uncertain. V shed 0 bases and J shed 4 bases, with 9 bases lying between them. This CDR3 comprises 14 residues. The germline CDR1 and CDR2 sequences are MNHEY and SVGAGI. The CDR3, as DNA: TGTGCCAGCAGTTACTCGTCAGTCCCCTATGGCTACACCTTC. It codes for CASSYSSVPYGYTF.

This clonotype has a handful of counts. The chain has TRBV4-1 and TRBJ1-6; the D gene is possibly TRBD1 (5 bases). This CDR3 is 18 amino acids long. Trimming took 4 bases from V and 0 from J, leaving 16 bases between them. Germline CDR1 MGHRA, CDR2 YSYEKL. The CDR3 loop reads CASSPTADGSSYNSPLHF. CDR3 DNA sequence: TGCGCCAGCAGCCCGACAGCGGACGGGAGCTCCTATAATTCACCCCTCCACTTT.

The chain recombines TRBV5-6 with TRBJ1-1; TRBD1 might be the D (6 bases). CDR1 is SGHDT and CDR2 is YYEEEE in the germline V gene. V dropped 3 bases and J dropped 4 bases, with 16 bases sitting between them. The CDR3 covers 15 residues. CDR3 DNA: TGTGCCAGCAGCTGGCGACCGGGACAATCCACTGAAGCTTTCTTT. It specifies CASSWRPGQSTEAFF. The whole variable domain, filled in from reference TRBV5-6 and TRBJ1-1, reads DAGVTQSPTHLIKTRGQQVTLRCSPKSGHDTVSWYQQALGQGPQFIFQYYEEEERQRGNFPDRFSGHQFPNYSSELNVNALLLGDSALYLCASSWRPGQSTEAFFGQGTRLTVV.

The chain couples TRBV5-5 to TRBJ2-6; D call uncertain. The germline V and J ends were trimmed by 0 bases and 4 bases, with 11 bases remaining between them. Germline CDR1 and CDR2: SGHKS and YYEKEE (reference sequence). The CDR3 length is 16 residues. The CDR3 region has the DNA TGTGCCAGCAGCTTGGCAGCGTCTAGGGGGGCCAACGTCCTGACTTTC. It yields the protein CASSLAASRGANVLTF.

The chain joins TRBV6-6 to TRBJ2-1; 7 bases map to TRBD2. V shed 2 bases, J shed 5 bases, and the junction held 6 bases outside the gene matches. CDR1 MNHNY and CDR2 SVGAGI come from the germline V gene (reference sequence). This CDR3 contains 15 residues. The CDR3 region has the DNA TGTGCCAGCAGTTACAGGAGCGGGAAAAACAATGAGCAGTTCTTC. Translation: CASSYRSGKNNEQFF.

Concerning this clonotype: This sequence may be a read error, since a much larger clone differs from it by one base. The chain employs TRBV11-2 and TRBJ2-3; 9 bases map to TRBD2. Germline V gives CDR1 SGHAT, CDR2 FQNNGV. This CDR3 contains 17 residues. The CDR3 nucleotides are TGTGCCAGCAGCTTAATCCCCAGAGCGGGGGGCACAGTTACGCAGTATTTT. Translated, it gives CASSLIPRAGGTVTQYF.

This chain uses TRBV30 with TRBJ2-6; 8 bases map to TRBD1. The V gene end was trimmed by 5 bases and the J gene end by 0 bases; junction bases not matched to a gene: 6. The CDR3 spans 16 residues. The germline gives CDR1 GTSNPN, CDR2 SVGIG (reference sequence). The CDR3 DNA is TGTGCCTGGGGGGACAGGTTATACTCTGGGGCCAACGTCCTGACTTTC. It codes for CAWGDRLYSGANVLTF.

The sample holds a few counts of this clonotype. CDR3 in DNA: TGTGCCAGCAGTGATCCCATAGGACAGGAGATCTATGGCTACACCTTC. Encoded protein: CASSDPIGQEIYGYTF. The V and J genes are TRBV25-1 and TRBJ1-2; 7 nucleotides agree with TRBD1. V lost 3 bases, J lost 4 bases, and 11 bases stayed unmatched. Germline V CDR1 and CDR2: MGHDK, SYGVNS. The CDR3 is 16 residues long.

In this sample, this clonotype turned up a few times. This chain links TRBV29-1 with TRBJ2-5; tentative D call: TRBD2 (5 bases). The length of the CDR3 is 13 residues. Between the trimmed V and J ends, which lost 4 bases and 5 bases, there was a span of 14 bases. The V gene's germline CDR1 is SQVTM and CDR2 ANQGSEA. This CDR3 is CSVAPSTIETQYF. CDR3 in DNA: TGCAGCGTTGCGCCTAGCACTATCGAGACCCAGTACTTC.

This clonotype was counted ten times or more. The J gene is TRBJ1-6, the V gene TRBV7-3; 7 bases align to TRBD1. The germline V gene encodes CDR1 SGHTA and CDR2 FQGTGA. J was trimmed by 7 bases and V by 2 bases; bases with no gene match: 8. CDR3 length: 16 residues. The CDR3 here is CASSLGGGQTNSPLHF. CDR3 DNA sequence: TGTGCCAGCAGCTTAGGGGGGGGACAGACGAATTCACCCCTCCACTTT. The whole variable domain, filled in from reference TRBV7-3 and TRBJ1-6, reads GAGVSQTPSNKVTEKGKYVELRCDPISGHTALYWYRQSLGQGPEFLIYFQGTGAADDSGLPNDRFFAVRPEGSVSTLKIQRTERGDSAVYLCASSLGGGQTNSPLHFGNGTRLTVT.

This clonotype was seen at least ten times. The V and J genes are TRBV5-1 and TRBJ1-1; tentatively, D is TRBD1 (5 bases). The germline V and J ends were trimmed by 4 bases and 0 bases, with 13 bases remaining between them. CDR1 is SGHRS and CDR2 is YFSETQ in the germline V gene. This CDR3 has 15 amino acids. DNA for the CDR3: TGCGCCAGCAGCGCATCCGACAGCATGAACACTGAAGCTTTCTTT. The encoded protein is CASSASDSMNTEAFF.

In this sample, this clonotype turned up a few times. The chain is built from TRBV24-1 and TRBJ2-1, with TRBD1 as a possible D gene (6 bases). Trimming shortened V by 4 bases and J by 6 bases, and 12 bases separated the two germline ends. The length of the CDR3 is 14 residues. Germline CDR1 and CDR2: KGHDR and SFDVKD. CDR3: CATSESGTFNEQFF. DNA for the CDR3: TGTGCCACCAGTGAGAGTGGGACATTCAATGAGCAGTTCTTC.

The rearrangement joins TRBV5-1 to TRBJ2-3; 11 bases are a match to TRBD1. V lost 7 bases to trimming and J lost 3 bases; unmatched junction nucleotides: 25. Per the germline V gene, CDR1 is SGHRS and CDR2 is YFSETQ. CDR3 size: 21 residues. CDR3 in amino acids: CASPASEDRGHTIRMTDTQYF. The CDR3 DNA sequence: TGCGCCAGCCCAGCATCAGAGGACAGGGGGCATACCATTCGAATGACAGATACGCAGTATTTT.

The chain carries TRBV10-1 and TRBJ2-3, with 7 bases identical to TRBD1. The length of the CDR3 is 16 residues. Germline CDR1 and CDR2: WNHNN and SYGVQD (reference sequence). Unmatched junction bases numbered 10, after V lost 4 bases and J lost 3 bases. The CDR3 DNA is TGCGCCAGCAGTGGGTCCGGGACAGAGCTTACAGATACGCAGTATTTT. It codes for CASSGSGTELTDTQYF.

The table lists this clonotype with a few counts. CDR3: CASSSGQPLLTAFF. The CDR3 DNA is TGTGCCAGCAGTTCCGGACAGCCCCTACTAACAGCTTTCTTT. The rearrangement joins TRBV12-3 or TRBV12-4 to TRBJ1-1; the D gene is possibly TRBD1 (6 bases). The ends were cut back, 4 bases at V and 10 bases at J, with 19 bases in the middle. The CDR3 has 14 residues.

The rearrangement uses TRBV5-1 and TRBJ2-2; the match to TRBD1 covers 7 bases. This CDR3 is built from 14 residues. CDR1 and CDR2 (germline): SGHRS, YFSETQ. J lost 5 bases, V lost 1 base, and 2 bases had no gene match. Here the CDR3 reads CASSLKTGTGELFF. The CDR3 DNA sequence: TGCGCCAGCAGCTTGAAGACAGGGACCGGGGAGCTGTTTTTT.